Following are 27 T cell receptor beta chains from one sample sequenced in a study of blood T cell repertoires in COVID-19. Clones were sequenced by immunoSEQ multiplex PCR, and TCRdb holds only the in-frame ones, with some missing. In the table there are more than 450,000 clones, approximately 86% of which are singletons. Sequencing input: PBMCs or T cells enriched from blood (not recorded which). These receptors were obtained from a woman under 30 who had recovered from COVID-19.

The V and J genes are TRBV28 and TRBJ2-1, with a weak D call TRBD1 (6 bases). The V gene's germline CDR1 is MDHEN and CDR2 SYDVKM. The CDR3 extends over 16 amino acids. V lost 8 bases, J lost 8 bases, and 25 bases lay in between. The CDR3 coding sequence is TGTGCCAGCTCCACTTACAGGGAAGGAGTGTGGGATGAGCAGTTCTTC. Amino acid sequence: CASSTYREGVWDEQFF.

V and J are TRBV14 and TRBJ1-1; the D gene is possibly TRBD1 (5 bases). Trimming pared 8 bases from V and 1 base from J, leaving 11 bases between. The CDR3 runs 13 residues. The germline V gene encodes CDR1 SGHDN and CDR2 FVKESK. CDR3 protein: CASERQGNTEAFF. In DNA, the CDR3 is TGTGCCAGCGAGAGGCAGGGGAACACTGAAGCTTTCTTT.

The chain joins TRBV6-5 to TRBJ1-2; weak D call: TRBD1 (6 bases). V was clipped by 4 bases and J by 6 bases, with 9 bases between them. CDR3 size: 12 residues. CDR1 is MNHEY and CDR2 is SVGAGI in the germline V gene. CDR3: CASSFTGNGYTF. The CDR3 bases are TGTGCCAGCAGTTTCACAGGGAATGGCTACACCTTC.

This chain joins TRBV5-1 and TRBJ2-1, with TRBD1 matching 12 bases. V dropped 4 bases and J dropped 8; count of bases not matched to a gene: 7. There are 15 residues in the CDR3. CDR1 and CDR2 from the germline V gene are SGHRS and YFSETQ. CDR3 amino acids: CASSNRDRGPDEQFF. The CDR3, as DNA: TGCGCCAGCAGCAATCGGGACAGGGGGCCTGATGAGCAGTTCTTC.

J is TRBJ1-1 and V is TRBV18; D is undetermined. Germline V CDR1 and CDR2: KGHSH, LQKENI. The length of the CDR3 is 15 residues. Trimming took off 1 base at V and 4 bases at J, with 13 bases between the two ends. The CDR3 loop is CASSPRWGDPTEAFF. DNA of the CDR3: TGTGCCAGCTCACCACGGTGGGGAGACCCCACTGAAGCTTTCTTT.

This chain joins TRBV19 and TRBJ2-7, with 11 bases that match TRBD1. Germline CDR1 and CDR2: LNHDA and SQIVND (reference sequence). This CDR3 contains 14 residues. Germline trimming cut 6 bases from V and 2 bases from J; bases unmatched to any gene: 3. The CDR3 bases are TGTGCCAGTAGCCCGGGACAGGGGGCCTACGAGCAGTACTTC. Its protein product is CASSPGQGAYEQYF.

This chain links TRBV19 with TRBJ1-2, with TRBD1 matching over 9 bases. The CDR3 has 13 amino acids. CDR1 is LNHDA, CDR2 SQIVND, per germline (reference sequence). Losses at the gene ends were 9 bases for V and 8 bases for J; bases not matched to a gene: 10. The CDR3 sequence is CARGQGSSLGYTF. CDR3 bases: TGTGCCAGGGGACAGGGATCCAGCTTGGGCTACACCTTC.

The chain couples TRBV5-1 to TRBJ2-3; tentative D call: TRBD2 (6 bases). The CDR3 totals 14 residues. From germline, CDR1 is SGHRS and CDR2 YFSETQ. Trimming took 0 bases from V and 11 from J, leaving 16 bases between them. The CDR3 here is CASSLATERGGQYF. The CDR3 DNA sequence: TGCGCCAGCAGCTTGGCGACGGAAAGGGGAGGGCAGTATTTT.

The chain employs TRBV11-2 and TRBJ2-1; possible D gene TRBD2, 5 bases. Germline CDR1 SGHAT, CDR2 FQNNGV. The CDR3 loop spans 15 amino acids. Trimming took 1 base from V and 4 from J, leaving 11 bases between them. The CDR3 region is CASSLALGLYNEQFF. CDR3 in DNA: TGTGCCAGCAGCTTAGCCCTTGGACTTTACAATGAGCAGTTCTTC.

V usage is TRBV11-2 and J usage is TRBJ2-3; 7 bases fit TRBD2. The V and J ends lost 1 base and 11 bases, in that order; junction bases with no gene match: 12. Looked up from germline, CDR1 is SGHAT and CDR2 is FQNNGV. The CDR3 length is 15 residues. The CDR3 loop is CASSLAGGSSRGQYF. For the CDR3, the DNA is TGTGCCAGCAGCTTAGCGGGGGGATCCTCACGGGGGCAGTATTTT.

The chain joins TRBV10-3 to TRBJ1-2; 9 nucleotides match TRBD1. Germline-derived CDR1 and CDR2 are ENHRY and SYGVKD. The CDR3 is 13 amino acids. Trimming took 11 bases from V and 2 from J; bases not matched to a gene: 6. Here the CDR3 DNA reads TGTGCCGCCTCCGGGACAGGGAACTATGGCTACACCTTC. Protein product: CAASGTGNYGYTF.

This chain joins TRBV2 and TRBJ2-5, with 15 positions matching TRBD2. Trimming cost V 5 bases and J 5 bases; bases outside gene matches: 3. CDR3 size: 15 residues. Germline V gene lookup returns CDR1 SNHLY and CDR2 FYNNEI. The CDR3 DNA follows: TGTGCCAGCAGTCGGACTAGCGGGGGGGCGGAGACCCAGTACTTC. Its translation: CASSRTSGGAETQYF.

This chain links TRBV28 with TRBJ2-7; D not certain. The CDR3 runs 14 residues. V shed 3 bases and J shed 0 bases, with 9 bases lying between them. Germline assignment: CDR1 MDHEN and CDR2 SYDVKM. CDR3 amino acids: CASSFGRFSYEQYF. CDR3 nucleotide sequence: TGTGCCAGCAGTTTTGGCAGGTTCTCCTACGAGCAGTACTTC.

This chain links TRBV5-4 with TRBJ1-4, with 7 bases fitting TRBD1. Trimming removed 4 bases from V and 8 bases from J; junction bases left unmatched: 8. CDR1 is SGHNT, CDR2 YYREEE, per germline (reference sequence). The CDR3 length is 14 residues. The DNA for the CDR3 is TGTGCCAGCAGCCGACAGGGCGTCATGGAAAAACTGTTTTTT. Protein product: CASSRQGVMEKLFF.

The J gene is TRBJ1-6, the V gene TRBV2; D is unresolved. Trimming left V 6 bases short and J 2 bases short, with 8 bases between. Germline loops: CDR1 SNHLY, CDR2 FYNNEI. The CDR3 covers 14 residues. The CDR3 DNA reads TGTGCCAGCAGGGAGGTACCCTATAATTCACCCCTCCACTTT. Translation: CASREVPYNSPLHF.

The rearrangement joins TRBV6-4 to TRBJ2-2, with a possible D match to TRBD1 (6 bases). Trimming shortened V by 3 bases and J by 8 bases, and 13 bases separated the two germline ends. Germline CDR1 MRHNA, CDR2 SNTAGT. CDR3 size: 14 residues. CDR3 region: CASSEREGEGELFF. DNA of the CDR3: TGTGCCAGCAGTGAAAGAGAGGGGGAAGGGGAGCTGTTTTTT.

The chain combines TRBV7-7 with TRBJ1-6; the D is unclear. The CDR3 runs 9 residues. The ends were cut back, 10 bases at V and 8 bases at J, with 3 bases in the middle. Germline V lookup: CDR1 SSHAT, CDR2 FNYEAQ (reference sequence). The CDR3 DNA follows: TGTGCCACCTATTCACCCCTCCACTTT. Residues: CATYSPLHF.

V and J are TRBV27 and TRBJ2-7; 8 bases line up with TRBD1. This CDR3 has 15 amino acids. J lost 4 bases, V lost 4 bases, and 9 bases had no gene match. The germline V gene encodes CDR1 MNHEY and CDR2 SMNVEV (reference sequence). The CDR3 sequence: CASSYETGVVYEQYF. The CDR3 DNA reads TGTGCCAGCAGTTATGAGACAGGGGTGGTATACGAGCAGTACTTC.

The chain uses TRBV10-3 and TRBJ1-5; 7 bases align to TRBD1. The CDR3 length is 15 residues. Germline V gene sequence: CDR1 ENHRY, CDR2 SYGVKD. The V segment lost 6 bases and the J segment 0 bases; nucleotides outside the gene matches: 5. The CDR3 nucleotides read TGTGCCATCAGACAGGGGCAGAATAGCAATCAGCCCCAGCATTTT. Encoded protein: CAIRQGQNSNQPQHF.

This chain links TRBV28 with TRBJ1-2; weak D call: TRBD1 (5 bases). Trimming removed 3 bases from V and 1 base from J, with 9 bases in between. Germline values: CDR1 MDHEN, CDR2 SYDVKM. The CDR3 has 14 amino acids. The CDR3 nucleotides read TGTGCCAGCAGTTTGTGGGGCGGTAACTATGGCTACACCTTC. Its protein is CASSLWGGNYGYTF.

The chain recombines TRBV5-1 with TRBJ1-6; D possibly corresponds to TRBD1 (5 bases). V was clipped by 4 bases and J by 10 bases, with 12 bases between them. This CDR3 region has 13 residues. CDR1 and CDR2 (germline): SGHRS, YFSETQ. The CDR3 DNA reads as TGCGCCAGCAGCACGGGACTTAAGTCACCCCTCCACTTT. Translating it yields CASSTGLKSPLHF.

In nucleotides, the CDR3 is TGTGCCAGCAGTCTCCAGCGGGGGGGCCTAGAGACCCAGTACTTC. Its translation: CASSLQRGGLETQYF. This chain connects TRBV6-6 to TRBJ2-5; 10 bases align to TRBD2. From germline, CDR1 is MNHNY and CDR2 SVGAGI (reference sequence). Losses at the gene ends were 5 bases for V and 4 bases for J; bases not matched to a gene: 7. The CDR3 covers 15 residues.

The rearrangement joins TRBV9 to TRBJ1-4, with 9 bases that match TRBD1. This CDR3 has 15 residues. With 3 bases clipped from V and 8 bases from J, the junction kept 8 bases outside the gene matches. Germline V gene lookup returns CDR1 SGDLS and CDR2 YYNGEE. DNA for the CDR3: TGTGCCAGCAGCGCCACAGGGGGCGCTTACGAAAAACTGTTTTTT. It translates to CASSATGGAYEKLFF.

This clone has a handful of counts. The V call is TRBV10-3, the J call TRBJ1-4, with a tentative D call TRBD1 (5 bases). The ends were cut back, 0 bases at V and 7 bases at J, with 9 bases in the middle. The V gene's germline CDR1 is ENHRY and CDR2 SYGVKD. This CDR3 has 14 residues. The CDR3 loop is CAISESERGEKLFF. The CDR3 coding sequence is TGTGCCATCAGTGAGTCCGAAAGGGGTGAAAAACTGTTTTTT.

The gene calls are TRBV7-9 and TRBJ1-3; tentative D call: TRBD1 (5 bases). The CDR3 runs 13 residues. CDR1 and CDR2 (germline): SEHNR, FQNEAQ (reference sequence). V dropped 5 bases and J dropped 8 bases, with 13 bases sitting between them. CDR3 amino acids: CASSPSGLDTIYF. The CDR3 coding sequence is TGTGCCAGCAGCCCCTCAGGGTTAGACACCATATATTTT. Based on the CDR3 plus reference TRBV7-9 and TRBJ1-3, the full variable domain is DTGVSQNPRHKITKRGQNVTFRCDPISEHNRLYWYRQTLGQGPEFLTYFQNEAQLEKSRLLSDRFSAERPKGSFSTLEIQRTEQGDSAMYLCASSPSGLDTIYFGEGSWLTVV.

J is TRBJ1-2 and V is TRBV7-2; the D gene is possibly TRBD1 (5 bases). V dropped 7 bases and J dropped 4 bases, with 22 bases sitting between them. Germline lookup yields CDR1 SGHTA and CDR2 FQGNSA. The CDR3 sequence is 16 residues long. CDR3 sequence: CASIRPGRGYSYGYTF. As DNA, the CDR3 is TGTGCCAGCATCCGTCCCGGAAGGGGATATAGCTATGGCTACACCTTC.

As DNA, the CDR3 is TGTGCCAGCAGCTTCCCCCGGGGTTCGGGGTTGAGCAATCAGCCCCAGCATTTT. Translating gives CASSFPRGSGLSNQPQHF. The gene calls are TRBV7-8 and TRBJ1-5; D unresolved. V gave up 3 bases and J gave up 1 base, with 19 bases separating them. The CDR3 extends over 18 amino acids. Germline V gives CDR1 SGHVS, CDR2 FQNEAQ.